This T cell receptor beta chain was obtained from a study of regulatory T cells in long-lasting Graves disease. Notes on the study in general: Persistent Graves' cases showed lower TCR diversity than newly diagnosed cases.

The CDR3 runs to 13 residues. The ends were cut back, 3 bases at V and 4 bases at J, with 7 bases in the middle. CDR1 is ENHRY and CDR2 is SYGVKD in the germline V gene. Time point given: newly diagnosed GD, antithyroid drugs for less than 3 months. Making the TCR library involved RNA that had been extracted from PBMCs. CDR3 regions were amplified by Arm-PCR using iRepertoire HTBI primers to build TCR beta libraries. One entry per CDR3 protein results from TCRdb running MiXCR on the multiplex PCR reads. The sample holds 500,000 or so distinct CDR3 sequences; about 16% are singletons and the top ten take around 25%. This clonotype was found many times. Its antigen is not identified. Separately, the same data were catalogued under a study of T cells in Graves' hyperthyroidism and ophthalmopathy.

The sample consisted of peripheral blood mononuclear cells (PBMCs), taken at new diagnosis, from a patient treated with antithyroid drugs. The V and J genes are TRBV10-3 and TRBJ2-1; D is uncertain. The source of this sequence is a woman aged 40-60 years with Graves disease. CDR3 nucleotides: TGTGCCATCAGTGAAGCTGGTTACAATGAGCAGTTCTTC. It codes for CAISEAGYNEQFF.